This record concerns one T cell receptor (beta chain) sequence. The sample belongs to a study of T cell responses to AZD1222 COVID-19 vaccine. CDR3 length: 17 residues. V gave up 2 bases and J gave up 3 bases, with 18 bases separating them. Germline V gene data show CDR1 as LGHDT and CDR2 as YNNKEL (reference sequence). Assay used: immunoSEQ multiplex PCR; TCRdb lists only in-frame clones, some missing. The table lists some 90,000 clones, around nine tenths of them singletons. The specimen was peripheral blood, collected on day 0 of MenACWY control vaccination. The clonotype was recovered from an adult in good health. The chain is built from TRBV3-1 (or the pseudogene TRBV3-2) and TRBJ2-3, with D possibly matching TRBD2 (7 bases). CDR3 region: CASSQRGAGTTTDTQYF. CDR3 bases: TGTGCCAGCAGCCAAAGGGGGGCCGGGACTACTACAGATACGCAGTATTTT.